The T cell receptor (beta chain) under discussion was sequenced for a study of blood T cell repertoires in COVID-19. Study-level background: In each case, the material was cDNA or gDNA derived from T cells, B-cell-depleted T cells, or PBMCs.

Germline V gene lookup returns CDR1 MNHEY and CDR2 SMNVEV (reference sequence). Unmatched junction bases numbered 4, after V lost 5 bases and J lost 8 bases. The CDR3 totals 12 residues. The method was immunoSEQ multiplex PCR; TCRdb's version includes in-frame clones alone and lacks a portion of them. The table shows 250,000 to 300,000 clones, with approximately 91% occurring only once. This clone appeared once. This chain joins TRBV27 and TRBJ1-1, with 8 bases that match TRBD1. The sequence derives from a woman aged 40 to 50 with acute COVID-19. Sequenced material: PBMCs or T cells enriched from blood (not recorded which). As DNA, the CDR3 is TGTGCCAGCAGTGCAAACAGGGGGGAAGCTTTCTTT. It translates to CASSANRGEAFF.